What follows are 4 T cell receptor beta chains derived from one specimen sequenced in a study of T cell repertoires in cytomegalovirus infection. Each CDR3 protein is one row after TCRdb ran MiXCR on the reads. The repertoire holds about 100,000 distinct CDR3 sequences, roughly 39% seen once, with roughly 74% in the top ten. These TCRs' antigens remain unknown. The sequences come from CD8+ T cells from cultured PBMCs, collected from culture after CMV antigen stimulation. The receptors stem from a human donor in good health (CMV status not recorded). Some clones in this sample may be carry-over from other donors' samples.

Ten or more counts support this clonotype. The V and J genes are TRBV7-2 and TRBJ1-1; D unclear. Trimming pared 5 bases from V and 1 base from J, leaving 11 bases between. This CDR3 is built from 14 residues. Per the germline V gene, CDR1 is SGHTA and CDR2 is FQGNSA. Here the CDR3 DNA reads TGTGCCAGCAGCATAGGACCAGCGAACACTGAAGCTTTCTTT. Residues: CASSIGPANTEAFF.

The chain has TRBV7-2 and TRBJ1-1; 7 bases are a match to TRBD1. The CDR3 contains 13 residues. The V gene's germline CDR1 is SGHTA and CDR2 FQGNSA. The V segment lost 1 base and the J segment 6 bases; nucleotides outside the gene matches: 2. CDR3 in amino acids: CASSLGRGAEAFF. In nucleotides, the CDR3 is TGTGCCAGCAGCTTAGGCAGGGGGGCTGAAGCTTTCTTT.

This clonotype occurred many times. The chain combines TRBV7-9 with TRBJ2-3; TRBD1 agrees at 11 bases. The germline gives CDR1 SEHNR, CDR2 FQNEAQ (reference sequence). The CDR3 length is 16 residues. The trim removed 5 bases at V and 2 bases at J, leaving 6 bases unmatched. The DNA of the CDR3 is TGTGCCAGCAGCCCGTGGACAGGGGGCTTCACAGATACGCAGTATTTT. This gives the protein CASSPWTGGFTDTQYF.

V gene TRBV28 combines with J gene TRBJ1-5, with D possibly TRBD1 on 5 matching bases. The CDR3 spans 15 residues. Trimming took off 9 bases at V and 0 bases at J, with 15 bases between the two ends. The germline V gene encodes CDR1 MDHEN and CDR2 SYDVKM. The CDR3 loop is CASFPDSYSNQPQHF. The CDR3 DNA reads TGTGCCAGTTTCCCTGACAGTTATAGCAATCAGCCCCAGCATTTT.